This entry concerns a single TCR beta chain. This sample was included in a study of shared clonotypes between healthy human individuals. Germline V CDR1 and CDR2: MNHEY, SVGAGI. This CDR3 has 15 amino acids. Trimming took off 6 bases at V and 13 bases at J, with 25 bases between the two ends. Assay used: immunoSEQ multiplex PCR; TCRdb lists only in-frame clones, some missing. The table lists roughly 2.2 million clones, approximately 95% of them singletons, with under 0.45% in the top ten. The specimen sequenced was naive CD4+ T cells from PBMCs. Subset meaning: CD45RA+ positively selected. This chain connects TRBV6-5 to TRBJ2-1, with a possible D match to TRBD2 (7 bases). This receptor was obtained from a man aged 18 to 30 in good health. Some clones in this sample may be carry-over from other donors' samples. CDR3 DNA: TGTGCCAGCAGCCTCGACGGGGGAGGGGGGAGAGGTCAGTTCTTC. Translating gives CASSLDGGGGRGQFF.